This passage covers 8 T cell receptor beta chains from one sample sequenced in a study of CD8 T cells in Susac syndrome. RNA totalling about 0.5 to 1 ug underwent reverse transcription with random hexamers. TCRdb reprocessed the immunoSEQ multiplex PCR reads via MiXCR and lists one record per CDR3 protein. The sample shows 150,000 to 200,000 distinct CDR3 sequences, over 85% of them seen only once. Sequencing was done on a sample of CD4+ T cells from PBMCs. The receptors were sampled from a human donor with multiple sclerosis.

This sequence joins TRBV11-2 and TRBJ1-2, with a weak D call TRBD1 (5 bases). Trimming removed 4 bases from V and 2 bases from J, with 8 bases in between. The CDR3 is made up of 13 amino acids. CDR1 is SGHAT and CDR2 is FQNNGV in the germline V gene. This CDR3 reads CASSSQENYGYTF. CDR3 DNA sequence: TGTGCCAGCAGCTCACAGGAGAACTATGGCTACACCTTC.

The CDR3 here is CASSPARRSYNEQFF. The CDR3 nucleotides read TGTGCCAGCAGCCCAGCCCGAAGATCCTACAATGAGCAGTTCTTC. The rearrangement uses TRBV7-2 and TRBJ2-1, with D hard to call. CDR1 is SGHTA and CDR2 is FQGNSA in the germline V gene. V was pared by 5 bases and J by 1 base, with 12 bases between. The CDR3 extends over 15 amino acids.

The chain joins TRBV29-1 to TRBJ2-1; 11 bases agree with TRBD1. Trimming removed 6 bases from V and 12 bases from J; junction bases left unmatched: 16. The V gene's germline CDR1 is SQVTM and CDR2 ANQGSEA. The CDR3 contains 15 residues. CDR3 sequence: CSVTVSGTGGTGQFF. The CDR3 DNA follows: TGCAGCGTGACGGTCTCCGGGACAGGGGGGACCGGGCAGTTCTTC.

This chain links TRBV5-4 with TRBJ2-2; D not certain. V was clipped by 0 bases and J by 6 bases, with 15 bases between them. The CDR3 spans 16 residues. Germline loops: CDR1 SGHNT, CDR2 YYREEE (reference sequence). The CDR3 nucleotides are TGTGCCAGCAGCTTGGGATTCCCCGGCGCGTCCGGGGAGCTGTTTTTT. Amino acid sequence: CASSLGFPGASGELFF.

This sequence joins TRBV7-9 and TRBJ1-6; D is unresolved. The CDR3 is made up of 15 amino acids. Deletions cut 3 bases from V and 6 bases from J, with 12 bases between. The V gene's germline CDR1 is SEHNR and CDR2 FQNEAQ (reference sequence). The CDR3 nucleotides are TGTGCCAGCAGCTTTTCCGGGCTGGGTAATTCACCCCTCCACTTT. The encoded protein is CASSFSGLGNSPLHF. Combining the CDR3 with reference TRBV7-9 and TRBJ1-6 gives the whole variable domain DTGVSQNPRHKITKRGQNVTFRCDPISEHNRLYWYRQTLGQGPEFLTYFQNEAQLEKSRLLSDRFSAERPKGSFSTLEIQRTEQGDSAMYLCASSFSGLGNSPLHFGNGTRLTVT.

V and J are TRBV12-3 or TRBV12-4 and TRBJ1-1; D is possibly TRBD1 (6 bases). CDR3 size: 15 residues. V was cut by 5 bases and J by 2 bases, with 15 bases left in between. The CDR3 bases are TGTGCCAGCAGTCCCCGGGAGGGGGGTAACACTGAAGCTTTCTTT. Translating it yields CASSPREGGNTEAFF.

The rearrangement joins TRBV6-5 to TRBJ1-2; 8 bases are shared with TRBD1. The CDR3 is 13 residues long. V lost 6 bases to trimming and J lost 3 bases; unmatched junction nucleotides: 3. Germline assignment: CDR1 MNHEY and CDR2 SVGAGI. The CDR3 sequence: CASRDRGYYGYTF. The CDR3 DNA follows: TGTGCCAGCAGAGACAGGGGTTACTATGGCTACACCTTC.

The chain couples TRBV29-1 to TRBJ2-3, with 9 bases lining up with TRBD1. With V trimmed by 7 bases and J by 2 bases, 7 bases remained unmatched. Germline CDR1 SQVTM, CDR2 ANQGSEA. This CDR3 is 14 amino acids long. The CDR3 is CSATGQGYTDTQYF. The CDR3 DNA is TGCAGCGCCACGGGACAGGGTTACACAGATACGCAGTATTTT.